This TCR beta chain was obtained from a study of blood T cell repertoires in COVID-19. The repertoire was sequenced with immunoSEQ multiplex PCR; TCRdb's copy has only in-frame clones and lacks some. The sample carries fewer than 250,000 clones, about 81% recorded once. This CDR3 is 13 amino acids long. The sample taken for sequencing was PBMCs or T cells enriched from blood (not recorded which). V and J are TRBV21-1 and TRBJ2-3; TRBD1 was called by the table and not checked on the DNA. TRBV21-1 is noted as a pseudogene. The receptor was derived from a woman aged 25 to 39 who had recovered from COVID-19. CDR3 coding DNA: TGTGCCGATGGGGCGGCAAACACAGATACGCAGTATTTT. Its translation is CADGAANTDTQYF.